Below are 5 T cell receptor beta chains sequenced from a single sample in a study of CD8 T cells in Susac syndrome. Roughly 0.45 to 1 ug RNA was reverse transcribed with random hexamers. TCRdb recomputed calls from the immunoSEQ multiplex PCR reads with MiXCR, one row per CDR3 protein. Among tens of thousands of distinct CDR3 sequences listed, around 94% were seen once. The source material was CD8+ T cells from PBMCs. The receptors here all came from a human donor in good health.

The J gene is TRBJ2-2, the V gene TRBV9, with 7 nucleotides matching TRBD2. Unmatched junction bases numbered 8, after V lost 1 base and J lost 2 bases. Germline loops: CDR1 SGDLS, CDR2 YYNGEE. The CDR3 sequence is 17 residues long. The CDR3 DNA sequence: TGTGCCAGCAGCGTATTCCGTGGGGAGGGCAACACCGGGGAGCTGTTTTTT. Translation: CASSVFRGEGNTGELFF.

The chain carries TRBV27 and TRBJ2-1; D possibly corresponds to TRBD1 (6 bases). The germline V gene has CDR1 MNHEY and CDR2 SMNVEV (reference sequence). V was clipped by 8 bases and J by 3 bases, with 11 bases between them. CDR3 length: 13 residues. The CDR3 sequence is CASSAGDYNEQFF. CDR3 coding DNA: TGTGCCAGCTCCGCAGGGGACTACAATGAGCAGTTCTTC.

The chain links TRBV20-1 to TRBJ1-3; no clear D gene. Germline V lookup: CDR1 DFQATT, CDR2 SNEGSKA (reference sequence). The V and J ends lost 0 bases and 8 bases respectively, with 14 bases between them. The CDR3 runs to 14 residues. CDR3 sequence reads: CSARDWQARDTIYF. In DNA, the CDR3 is TGCAGTGCTAGAGATTGGCAAGCACGGGACACCATATATTTT.

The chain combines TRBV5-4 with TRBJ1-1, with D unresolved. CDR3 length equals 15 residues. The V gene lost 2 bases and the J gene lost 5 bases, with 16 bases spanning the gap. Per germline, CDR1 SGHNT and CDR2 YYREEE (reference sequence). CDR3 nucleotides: TGTGCCAGCAGCTTTCGGAGGATAATGGGGACTGAAGCTTTCTTT. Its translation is CASSFRRIMGTEAFF.

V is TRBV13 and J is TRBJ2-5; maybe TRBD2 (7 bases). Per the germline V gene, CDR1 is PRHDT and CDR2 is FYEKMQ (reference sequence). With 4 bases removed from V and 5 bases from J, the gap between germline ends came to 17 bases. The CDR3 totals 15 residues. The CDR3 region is CASSSARGAGETQYF. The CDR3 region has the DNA TGTGCCAGCAGCTCAGCCCGGGGGGCGGGCGAGACCCAGTACTTC. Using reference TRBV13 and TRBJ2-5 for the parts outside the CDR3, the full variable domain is AAGVIQSPRHLIKEKRETATLKCYPIPRHDTVYWYQQGPGQDPQFLISFYEKMQSDKGSIPDRFSAQQFSDYHSELNMSSLELGDSALYFCASSSARGAGETQYFGPGTRLLVL.